Included here is one T cell receptor (beta chain) sequence, with context. The antigen remains undetermined. Germline V gene data show CDR1 as SGHRS and CDR2 as YFSETQ. Deletions cut 1 base from V and 0 bases from J, with 11 bases between. This CDR3 region has 16 residues. This sample was included in a study of cytomegalovirus exposure and HLA in healthy donors. The overall study: The approximately 670 first-cohort repertoires and the 110 or so validation repertoires shared the same platform, a later analysis reported. Findings and limits, study-wide: While the bulk of TCR sequences proved rare, some public TCRs turned up in many donors. Specificity of a few CMV-associated chains for CMV antigens was verified in vitro.

Measured with immunoSEQ multiplex PCR; TCRdb has only the in-frame clones, and not every one. This sample yields about 120,000 clones, of which roughly 88% are seen a single time; just under 6.5% belongs to the top ten. The receptor was derived from a woman in her late teens or twenties in good health and CMV-seropositive. Sequences were obtained from PBMCs. The chain links TRBV5-1 to TRBJ2-1; tentative D call: TRBD2 (5 bases). Written as DNA, the CDR3 is TGCGCCAGCAGCTTGACAGCGGAGAGCTCCTACAATGAGCAGTTCTTC. Translating it yields CASSLTAESSYNEQFF.